This T cell receptor (beta chain) was recorded in a study of cytomegalovirus exposure and HLA in healthy donors. Germline V gene data show CDR1 as SGHRS and CDR2 as YFSETQ. Trimming left V 8 bases short and J 4 bases short, with 10 bases between. The CDR3 spans 11 residues. Researchers ran the PCR with 60 Vbeta and 13 Jbeta primers. The repertoire was sequenced with immunoSEQ multiplex PCR; TCRdb's copy has only in-frame clones and lacks some. The table records approximately 120,000 clones, over 75% of them present only once. Regarding the study as a whole: Association of a missense DCLRE1C variant with TCR beta V- and J-gene trimming was reported in a later analysis. Later, an analysis found that common viral pathogens appeared to be linked with several of the most significant clusters.

Comments on this clone: Antigen specificity is unknown.

The specimen was PBMCs. The receptor comes from a man aged 45-65 years in good health and CMV-seronegative. This chain connects TRBV5-1 to TRBJ2-7; D may be TRBD2 (6 bases). CDR3 in DNA: TGCGCCAGTCGGGGGTCGTACGAGCAGTACTTC. This gives the protein CASRGSYEQYF.